What follows is one T cell receptor beta chain and its context. The data derive from a study of blood T cell repertoires in COVID-19. Study overall: Acute and convalescent COVID-19 samples came from the United States, Italy and Spain. In each case, the material was cDNA or gDNA derived from T cells, B-cell-depleted T cells, or PBMCs.

Authors' methods: Nucleated cell counts were estimated from reference gene primer amplification. Some clones are missing from TCRdb's copy, which holds only in-frame ones; the method was immunoSEQ multiplex PCR. V and J calls and clone size are given by that table; D and trimming were obtained from the DNA. The table lists more than 95,000 clones, about 88% of them singletons. V gave up 5 bases and J gave up 3 bases, with 9 bases separating them. The CDR3 totals 13 residues. Germline CDR1 SGHAT, CDR2 FQNNGV. Sequencing was carried out using peripheral blood. The V and J genes are TRBV11-2 and TRBJ2-3; D is uncertain. This TCR came from a woman older than 75 with acute or convalescent COVID-19. The CDR3 sequence is CASSAEFTDTQYF. The CDR3 DNA reads TGTGCCAGCAGCGCCGAGTTTACAGATACGCAGTATTTT.